Reported below is one T cell receptor (beta chain). As yet, its antigen is unknown. The data were obtained in a study of a mutant IDH1 vaccine in newly diagnosed glioma. The overall study: Patients got their first vaccination 4-6 weeks after radiotherapy alone, or with temozolomide cycles. Patients under treatment included 62.5% males and 37.5% females and had a mean age of approximately 40 years. Antecedent treatment encompassed radiotherapy, temozolomide, or their combination; the majority received both.

Some clones are missing from TCRdb's copy, which holds only in-frame ones; the method was immunoSEQ multiplex PCR. The data hold 45,000 to 55,000 clones, with about three quarters observed a single time. The germline V gene has CDR1 SNHLY and CDR2 FYNNEI. V dropped 7 bases and J dropped 10; count of bases not matched to a gene: 10. The CDR3 runs to 14 residues. Documented time point: week 5, during vaccination. What each vaccine dose contained was 300 ug of mutant IDH1 20-mer peptide, accompanied by topical imiquimod. The genes are TRBV2 and TRBJ1-6; TRBD1 agrees at 7 bases. The sequences come from PBMCs, collected from a glioma patient whose treatment included an IDH1 peptide vaccine. This TCR derives from a woman aged 40 to 50 with glioma. The CDR3 region is CASTLGRGVSPLHF. The DNA for the CDR3 is TGTGCCAGCACTTTGGGCAGGGGGGTCTCACCCCTCCACTTT. Supplemented by reference TRBV2 and TRBJ1-6, the full variable domain reads EPEVTQTPSHQVTQMGQEVILRCVPISNHLYFYWYRQILGQKVEFLVSFYNNEISEKSEIFDDQFSVERPDGSNFTLKIRSTKLEDSAMYFCASTLGRGVSPLHFGNGTRLTVT.